The 22 T cell receptor beta chains listed next were all sequenced from one sample in a study of CD8 T cells in ankylosing spondylitis. TCRdb itself ran the 5' RACE reads through MiXCR, one entry per CDR3 protein. This table holds under 300,000 distinct CDR3 sequences, 10% found once. Sequenced material: blood, either unsorted or a sorted T cell fraction (not recorded which). These TCRs come from a male donor with ankylosing spondylitis or in good health (not recorded which).

The chain combines TRBV20-1 with TRBJ2-7; D uncertain. CDR3 length: 11 amino acids. Germline-derived CDR1 and CDR2 are DFQATT and SNEGSKA (reference sequence). V gave up 3 bases and J gave up 5 bases, with 8 bases separating them. This chain's CDR3 is CSARGMNEQYF. CDR3 DNA: TGCAGTGCTAGGGGGATGAACGAGCAGTACTTC.

Notes on this clonotype: A much bigger clone sits one base away, suggesting this may be a read error. No conserved phenylalanine or tryptophan is present at the end of the CDR3, so a read error is the likely explanation. The J gene is TRBJ2-5, the V gene TRBV4-1; D is unclear. CDR3 length: 15 residues. Between the trimmed V and J ends, which lost 0 bases and 5 bases, there was a span of 13 bases. Germline V lookup: CDR1 MGHRA, CDR2 YSYEKL. In DNA form, the CDR3 reads TGCGCCAGCAGCCAAGATAACAGCCGGGCGGAGACCCAGTACTTA. This codes for CASSQDNSRAETQYL.

This clonotype has only a few counts. V and J are TRBV3-1 and TRBJ1-1; a possible D gene is TRBD1 (6 bases). This CDR3 is 13 amino acids long. Germline V CDR1 and CDR2: LGHDT, YNNKEL (reference sequence). With 2 bases removed from V and 10 bases from J, the gap between germline ends came to 14 bases. CDR3 in DNA: TGTGCCAGCAGCCAATACACCGCGGGGGCAGCTTTCTTT. Its protein product is CASSQYTAGAAFF.

This clonotype appeared many times. The J gene is TRBJ2-3, the V gene TRBV5-1; perhaps TRBD2 as D (6 bases). Germline V gene sequence: CDR1 SGHRS, CDR2 YFSETQ. Trimming shortened V by 2 bases and J by 5 bases, and 9 bases separated the two germline ends. This CDR3 is built from 13 residues. CDR3 sequence (DNA): TGCGCCAGCAGCTTACGGCGGGGAGATACGCAGTATTTT. This translates into CASSLRRGDTQYF.

This clonotype was counted at least ten times. The CDR3 loop is CASSSKTGALEKLFF. In DNA, the CDR3 is TGTGCCAGCAGTTCTAAGACAGGGGCTTTGGAAAAACTGTTTTTT. The chain recombines TRBV12-3 or TRBV12-4 with TRBJ1-4, with 8 bases matching TRBD1. The CDR3 runs to 15 residues. J was trimmed by 8 bases and V by 4 bases; bases with no gene match: 9.

Comment on this clonotype: A much larger clone differs from this one at a single base, so this may be a read error. The CDR3 region has the DNA TGTGCCAGCAGCTTAGTGGGAGTGGTCGAGCAGTACTTC. It specifies CASSLVGVVEQYF. This chain uses TRBV7-6 with TRBJ2-7; the D gene is possibly TRBD2 (5 bases). Germline V lookup: CDR1 SGHVS, CDR2 FNYEAQ. The CDR3 length is 13 residues. V was clipped by 1 base and J by 6 bases, with 10 bases between them.

A single count supports this clonotype. It may be a read error: a sequence one base away is much more abundant. The genes are TRBV5-1 and TRBJ1-5; D may be TRBD1 (5 bases). The CDR3 covers 12 residues. The V gene's germline CDR1 is SGHRS and CDR2 YFSETQ. The CDR3 sequence: CASSRDHQSQHF. CDR3 nucleotides: TGCGCCAGCAGCCGGGACCATCAGTCCCAGCATTTT.

Many counts were recorded for this clonotype. The chain couples TRBV3-1 to TRBJ2-6; no clear D gene. V lost 8 bases and J lost 0, with 8 bases in between. Germline lookup yields CDR1 LGHDT and CDR2 YNNKEL (reference sequence). The CDR3 is 14 residues long. The CDR3 here is CASQGPSGANVLTF. In DNA form, the CDR3 reads TGTGCCAGCCAAGGACCCTCTGGGGCCAACGTCCTGACTTTC.

This clonotype showed up many times. The chain couples TRBV20-1 to TRBJ2-1, with D hard to call. V gave up 6 bases and J gave up 2 bases, with 14 bases separating them. The CDR3 covers 14 residues. Germline V CDR1 and CDR2: DFQATT, SNEGSKA (reference sequence). The CDR3 region has the DNA TGCAGTGCCAGTCCTTCTGGTCCCTACAATGAGCAGTTCTTC. Amino acid sequence: CSASPSGPYNEQFF.

This clonotype was seen ten or more times. J is TRBJ1-2 and V is TRBV29-1; D call uncertain. Germline V gene data show CDR1 as SQVTM and CDR2 as ANQGSEA. Trimming took 7 bases from V and 0 from J, leaving 12 bases between them. The CDR3 covers 13 residues. CDR3 in DNA: TGCAGCGCGGGAGAGTTGTCTAACTATGGCTACACCTTC. Translated, it gives CSAGELSNYGYTF.

The rearrangement uses TRBV6-6 and TRBJ1-4, with 7 positions matching TRBD1. Germline lookup yields CDR1 MNHNY and CDR2 SVGAGI (reference sequence). The CDR3 consists of 17 residues. V lost 4 bases, J lost 2 bases, and 10 bases stayed unmatched. Here the CDR3 reads CASSSRTGEATNEKLFF. In DNA, the CDR3 is TGTGCCAGCAGTTCCCGGACAGGAGAAGCGACTAATGAAAAACTGTTTTTT.

This clonotype occurred many times. This chain uses TRBV7-2 with TRBJ2-7; 13 positions match TRBD2. The CDR3 length is 16 residues. J was trimmed by 5 bases and V by 3 bases; bases with no gene match: 7. Germline lookup yields CDR1 SGHTA and CDR2 FQGNSA. CDR3 sequence: CASSFWTSGSANEQYF. In DNA form, the CDR3 reads TGTGCCAGCAGCTTTTGGACTAGCGGGAGCGCGAACGAGCAGTACTTC.

The chain joins TRBV4-2 to TRBJ1-6; 8 bases map to TRBD1. With 2 bases clipped from V and 7 bases from J, the junction kept 10 bases outside the gene matches. Germline-derived CDR1 and CDR2 are LGHNA and YNFKEQ. This CDR3 has 17 amino acids. CDR3: CASSQKTGGMRNSPLHF. The CDR3, as DNA: TGTGCCAGCAGCCAAAAAACAGGGGGGATGCGGAATTCACCCCTCCACTTT.

This clonotype was picked up a small number of times. The gene calls are TRBV4-2 and TRBJ2-5, with TRBD2 matching 10 bases. Germline lookup yields CDR1 LGHNA and CDR2 YNFKEQ. V was clipped by 6 bases and J by 0 bases; unmatched bases: 13. The CDR3 is 18 residues long. CDR3 DNA sequence: TGTGCCAGCAGGAGGGGGGCTAGCGGGGGCTTGTACCAAGAGACCCAGTACTTC. This sequence encodes CASRRGASGGLYQETQYF.

This clonotype came up many times. V is TRBV6-1 and J is TRBJ1-5; possibly TRBD1 for D (6 bases). The CDR3 totals 15 residues. The V end lost 7 bases, the J end lost 2 bases, and 15 bases lay between the germline ends. Germline CDR1 MNHNS, CDR2 SASEGT. The CDR3 loop reads CASTSWGLGNQPQHF. CDR3 nucleotide sequence: TGTGCCAGCACCTCCTGGGGGCTTGGCAATCAGCCCCAGCATTTT.

The table lists this clonotype with many counts. The gene calls are TRBV12-3 or TRBV12-4 and TRBJ2-1, with D unclear. The CDR3 spans 14 residues. V dropped 5 bases and J dropped 3 bases, with 11 bases sitting between them. CDR3 amino acids: CASSLTTNYNEQFF. In DNA, the CDR3 is TGTGCCAGCAGTCTGACAACAAACTACAATGAGCAGTTCTTC.

The chain carries TRBV12-3 or TRBV12-4 and TRBJ2-3; a possible D gene is TRBD1 (5 bases). This CDR3 has 18 amino acids. V lost 3 bases to trimming and J lost 0 bases, with 19 bases between them. The CDR3: CASSLGLRQPLSTDTQYF. Here the CDR3 DNA reads TGTGCCAGCAGTTTGGGGCTGAGACAGCCTCTTAGCACAGATACGCAGTATTTT.

Ten or more counts support this clonotype. The J gene is TRBJ2-4, the V gene TRBV6-4; 9 bases align to TRBD1. Germline trimming cut 6 bases from V and 2 bases from J; bases unmatched to any gene: 20. There are 20 residues in the CDR3. Germline lookup yields CDR1 MRHNA and CDR2 SNTAGT. The CDR3 sequence is CASSFDQPGQGPLPKNIQYF. CDR3 sequence (DNA): TGTGCCAGCAGCTTCGACCAGCCGGGACAGGGACCTCTCCCCAAAAACATTCAGTACTTC.

The chain couples TRBV11-3 to TRBJ1-2, with D uncertain. CDR3 length: 14 amino acids. V dropped 8 bases and J dropped 3 bases, with 16 bases sitting between them. Germline CDR1 and CDR2: SGHNT and YENEEA. This chain's CDR3 is CASAYRPDYYGYTF. Written as DNA, the CDR3 is TGTGCCAGCGCCTACCGCCCGGACTACTATGGCTACACCTTC.

This clonotype appeared a few times. The chain carries TRBV15 and TRBJ2-1; a weak D match, TRBD2 (7 bases). Trimming pared 0 bases from V and 0 bases from J, leaving 15 bases between. The CDR3 sequence is 18 residues long. Germline CDR1 LNHNV, CDR2 YYDKDF (reference sequence). Here the CDR3 reads CATSRDRGAQSSYNEQFF. The DNA of the CDR3 is TGTGCCACCAGCAGAGATCGGGGGGCCCAATCCTCCTACAATGAGCAGTTCTTC.

Many counts were recorded for this clonotype. The V and J genes are TRBV5-1 and TRBJ2-7; possible D gene TRBD2, 6 bases. Germline CDR1 SGHRS, CDR2 YFSETQ. The CDR3 spans 14 residues. V lost 0 bases to trimming and J lost 2 bases, with 9 bases between them. The CDR3 nucleotides read TGCGCCAGCAGCTTGGACGGGAGCGCCTACGAGCAGTACTTC. This gives the protein CASSLDGSAYEQYF.

This clonotype was observed at least ten times. V and J are TRBV3-1 and TRBJ2-7, with unresolved D. V gave up 0 bases and J gave up 12 bases, with 21 bases separating them. The CDR3 extends over 15 amino acids. Per germline, CDR1 LGHDT and CDR2 YNNKEL (reference sequence). CDR3 sequence reads: CASSQDGTRAPSVYF. CDR3 bases: TGTGCCAGCAGCCAAGACGGAACACGGGCTCCTAGTGTGTACTTC.